This T cell receptor (beta chain) was identified during a study of T cell repertoires in cytomegalovirus infection (dated by TCRdb to the late 2010s). Context from the whole study: The peptide stimulations were aimed at well-studied HLA-B-restricted epitopes as well as recently identified HLA-C-restricted CMV epitopes, whose presentation resists viral immunomodulation. Because public TCR beta signatures pointed to carriage of CMV infection together with the matching HLA type, the HLA type of each donor mattered for the analysis. Study-wide conclusions, independent of this receptor: Cumulative frequency of public TCR beta family members discriminated carriers of CMV infection plus the relevant HLA type in this cohort and an independent approximately 350-donor cohort. The ex vivo response was dominated by HLA-C-restricted CMV-specific TCR beta clonotypes, which also provided the single most frequent clonotype in two of eight donors.

According to the study, the label for this sample's treatment or condition signals: in vitro stimulation with specific CMV peptide epitopes to enrich CMV-specific T cells. From the cysteine through the phenylalanine, the CDR3 covers 15 amino acids. The only DNA kept is the CDR3, 45 bases in frame from the first base. In the germline V gene, CDR1 corresponds to SGHTA and CDR2 to FQGNSA. V loses 5 bases, J loses 6 bases, and the germline ends lie 19 bases apart. Ten or more counts support this clonotype. The target of this receptor is not known. Per-base qualities were not stored, and no clone one base away is much larger. These reads were obtained on an Illumina HiSeq 1500. TCRdb passed the public sequencing reads through fastp at Q25 and MiXCR, retaining productive beta sequences. Merged by CDR3 protein, the rows form single entries marked with the most common genes and DNA. The sample yields approximately 730,000 distinct CDR3 sequences; about 30% were counted once. Clones ranked in the top ten supply 18% of the sample.

Sequencing used cultured PBMCs, obtained from culture after CMV antigen stimulation. This chain is built from TRBV7-2 and TRBJ1-2; the D gene is perhaps TRBD1, on 5 matching bases. The source is a human donor in good health (CMV status not recorded). Some clones in this sample may be carry-over from other donors' samples. The CDR3 region: CASSTRSGSLDGYTF. The nucleotide sequence reads TGTGCCAGCAGCACCCGTTCAGGGTCTCTCGATGGCTACACCTTC.